These 9 T cell receptor beta chains share one sample of origin, sequenced in a study of cytomegalovirus exposure and HLA in healthy donors. Use of 60 Vbeta and 13 Jbeta primers characterized the PCR. The data were produced by immunoSEQ multiplex PCR, yet TCRdb's version contains in-frame clones alone and is incomplete. Of more than 150,000 clones listed, around 81% were seen once; the top ten hold around 2%. The sequenced sample consisted of PBMCs. The source of these receptors is a woman under 30 in good health and CMV-seropositive.

The chain has TRBV27 and TRBJ1-6, with D tentatively TRBD1 (5 bases). Germline CDR1 reads MNHEY; CDR2 reads SMNVEV (reference sequence). Trimming removed 4 bases from V and 1 base from J, with 11 bases in between. The CDR3 has 16 residues. The CDR3 here is CASSSNQGSYNSPLHF. The CDR3 DNA is TGTGCCAGCAGTTCCAACCAGGGATCCTATAATTCACCCCTCCACTTT.

This clone has a handful of counts. This sequence joins TRBV5-6 and TRBJ2-5; perhaps TRBD2 as D (6 bases). CDR1 and CDR2 (germline): SGHDT, YYEEEE. Trimming pared 2 bases from V and 2 bases from J, leaving 19 bases between. This CDR3 comprises 17 residues. DNA of the CDR3: TGTGCCAGCAGCTTTCCGGAGGATCCCCGGGGGCAAGAGACCCAGTACTTC. Its protein product is CASSFPEDPRGQETQYF.

This chain joins TRBV5-4 and TRBJ1-6, with a possible D match to TRBD1 (6 bases). CDR3 length equals 14 residues. Trimming took 4 bases from V and 5 from J, leaving 10 bases between them. Germline V gene lookup returns CDR1 SGHNT and CDR2 YYREEE (reference sequence). DNA of the CDR3: TGTGCCAGCAGCACCGACAGGAATAATTCACCCCTCCACTTT. This sequence encodes CASSTDRNNSPLHF.

The J gene is TRBJ2-2, the V gene TRBV7-6, with TRBD2 identical over 9 bases. The CDR3 is made up of 19 amino acids. Looked up from germline, CDR1 is SGHVS and CDR2 is FNYEAQ. V lost 5 bases, J lost 2 bases, and 15 bases stayed unmatched. The CDR3 sequence is CASSPRAVGRGGNTGELFF. For the CDR3, the DNA is TGTGCCAGCAGCCCCCGGGCTGTTGGGCGGGGGGGCAACACCGGGGAGCTGTTTTTT.

V gene TRBV15 combines with J gene TRBJ1-1, with 7 bases matching TRBD1. Germline V gene sequence: CDR1 LNHNV, CDR2 YYDKDF (reference sequence). The CDR3 has 15 amino acids. V lost 5 bases and J lost 6; bases outside the gene matches: 12. In nucleotides, the CDR3 is TGTGCCACCAGCCCCGGAGGAGGGGGCGCCGCTGAAGCTTTCTTT. Translated: CATSPGGGGAAEAFF.

The chain recombines TRBV2 with TRBJ2-7, with D tentatively TRBD2 (5 bases). The CDR3 is made up of 13 amino acids. The germline gives CDR1 SNHLY, CDR2 FYNNEI. The germline V and J ends were trimmed by 0 bases and 5 bases, with 8 bases remaining between them. The CDR3 region has the DNA TGTGCCAGCAGTGAAGCCCCGGGGAACGAGCAGTACTTC. Amino acids: CASSEAPGNEQYF.

V is TRBV6-1 and J is TRBJ1-6, with D possibly TRBD1 on 6 matching bases. The CDR3 is 15 amino acids. Germline loops: CDR1 MNHNS, CDR2 SASEGT. V dropped 2 bases and J dropped 11 bases, with 16 bases sitting between them. The CDR3: CASSEQETGGPPLHF. In nucleotides, the CDR3 is TGTGCCAGCAGTGAACAGGAGACAGGTGGGCCACCCCTCCACTTT.

The DNA of the CDR3 is TGTGCCAGCAGCGTCAGACAGGGACCCTACGAGCAGTACTTC. Encoded protein: CASSVRQGPYEQYF. The genes are TRBV7-2 and TRBJ2-7; 7 positions agree with TRBD1. The CDR3 extends over 14 amino acids. V lost 5 bases to trimming and J lost 2 bases; unmatched junction nucleotides: 6. Germline lookup yields CDR1 SGHTA and CDR2 FQGNSA.

This clone was seen a single time. This CDR3 is CASSQDFQGRNQPQHF. CDR3 in DNA: TGCGCCAGCAGCCAAGATTTTCAGGGGCGAAATCAGCCCCAGCATTTT. The rearrangement joins TRBV4-1 to TRBJ1-5; possibly TRBD1 for D (6 bases). The CDR3 spans 16 residues. Germline V gene sequence: CDR1 MGHRA, CDR2 YSYEKL. Trimming cost V 0 bases and J 4 bases, with 13 bases left between them.